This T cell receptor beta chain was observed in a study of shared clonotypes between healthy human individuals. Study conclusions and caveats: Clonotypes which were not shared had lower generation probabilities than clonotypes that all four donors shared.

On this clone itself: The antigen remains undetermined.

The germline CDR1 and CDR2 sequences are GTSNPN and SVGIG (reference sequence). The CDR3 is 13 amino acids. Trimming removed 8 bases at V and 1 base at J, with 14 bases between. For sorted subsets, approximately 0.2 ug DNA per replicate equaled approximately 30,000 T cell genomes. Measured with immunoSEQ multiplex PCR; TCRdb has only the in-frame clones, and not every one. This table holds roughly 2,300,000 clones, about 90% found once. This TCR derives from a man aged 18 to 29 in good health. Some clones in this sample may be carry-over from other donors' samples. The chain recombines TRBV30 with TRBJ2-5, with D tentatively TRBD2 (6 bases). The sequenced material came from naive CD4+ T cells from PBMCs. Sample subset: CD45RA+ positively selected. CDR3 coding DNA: TGTGCCCAAGGAGGGCCGGGCCAAGAGACCCAGTACTTC. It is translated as CAQGGPGQETQYF.